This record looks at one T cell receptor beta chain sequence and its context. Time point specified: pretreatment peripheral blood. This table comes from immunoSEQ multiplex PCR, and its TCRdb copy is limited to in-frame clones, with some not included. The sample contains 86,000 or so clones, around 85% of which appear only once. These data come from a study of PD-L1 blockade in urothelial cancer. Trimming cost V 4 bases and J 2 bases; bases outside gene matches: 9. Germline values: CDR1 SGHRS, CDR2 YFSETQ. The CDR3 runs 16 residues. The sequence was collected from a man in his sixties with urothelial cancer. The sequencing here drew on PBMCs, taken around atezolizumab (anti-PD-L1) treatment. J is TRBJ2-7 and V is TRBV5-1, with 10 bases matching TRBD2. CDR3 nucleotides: TGCGCCAGCAGCGCGTCTAGCGGGGGCTCAACCTACGAGCAGTACTTC. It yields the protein CASSASSGGSTYEQYF.